This T cell receptor (beta chain) was observed in a study of blood T cell repertoires in COVID-19 (dated by TCRdb to about 2020). Looking at the study overall: Collaborator samples came from the United States, Italy and Spain and covered acute and convalescent phases of COVID-19. Subjects who had been exposed to COVID-19, were actively infected with it, or had recovered from it provided the deeply sampled blood TCRbeta repertoires that made up the dataset. The samples were drawn from the first 160 participants of the ongoing ImmuneRACE study and from 950 to 1,500 subjects provided by 6 global collaborators. The repertoires were released in a freely available public database meant as a resource for research on the immune response to SARS-CoV-2. Nearly every sample came with metadata listing a de-identified subject ID, COVID-19 status, age in years and sex. The prospective study material was composed of cDNA or gDNA derived from T cells, B-cell-depleted T cells, or PBMCs. Where available, HLA class I and class II types were obtained from metadata supplied by the sample provider rather than from assay-based typing.

The immunoSEQ Assay, a bias-controlled multiplex PCR, was used to amplify TCRbeta CDR3 regions from genomic DNA. Turning to the authors' computational methods: The number of nucleated cells in each sample was estimated from the amplification of reference gene primers within the assay. To quantify the absolute abundance of each unique TCRbeta CDR3 rearrangement, sequence reads were collapsed and filtered. For each sample, productive Simpson clonality was calculated as the square root of Simpson's diversity index across productive rearrangements. TCRdb obtained this table from immuneACCESS and retained in-frame rearrangements with V and J assigned. These tables miss some clones; where compared with another copy, unresolved V genes account for less than half of the shortfall, and the remainder is unexplained. The D gene and trimming were derived from the DNA, and the V and J assignments and clone size from that table. The sample table holds under 250,000 clones, of which under 90% were seen once. In total, the top ten clones hold more than 1.5% of the sample.

Participants in the prospective study were enrolled through a virtual design, were aged about 18 to 100 years, and lived in fewer than 30 United States geographic areas. Cohort assignment in the prospective study relied on participant-reported clinical history from a screening survey and a study questionnaire. ImmuneRACE Cohort 3 recovered participants were defined by two consecutive negative NP/OP PCR tests, healthcare professional clearance, or symptom resolution. Mobile phlebotomists in the prospective study collected whole blood, serum and a nasopharyngeal or oropharyngeal swab from every participant. Additional blood draws and questionnaires over an approximately two-month period could optionally be provided by prospective study participants. Before DNA extraction, prospective study blood samples were shipped either frozen or at room temperature. Of note for this clone: No antigen is known for it. Base qualities are missing; no much larger clone stands one base away.

Germline trimming amounts to 2 bases on V and 10 bases on J, with 8 as the count of junction bases outside the gene matches. The germline V gene yields LGHNA for CDR1 and YSLEER for CDR2. Reading from cysteine to phenylalanine, the CDR3 counts 15 amino acids. The only DNA kept is the CDR3, 45 bases in frame from the first base. Broad study findings and their caveats: Clinical and demographic metadata were provided uncurated, with the amount varying by source and participant.

The chain is encoded by TRBV4-3 joined to TRBJ1-6, and TRBD1 aligns with 7 junction nucleotides. This TCR came from a man aged 35 to 55 who had recovered from COVID-19. The sequenced sample consisted of PBMCs or T cells enriched from blood (not recorded which). The CDR3 region: CASSQSLTGSSPLHF. The DNA sequence is given as TGCGCCAGCAGCCAATCCCTGACAGGGTCCTCACCCCTCCACTTT.